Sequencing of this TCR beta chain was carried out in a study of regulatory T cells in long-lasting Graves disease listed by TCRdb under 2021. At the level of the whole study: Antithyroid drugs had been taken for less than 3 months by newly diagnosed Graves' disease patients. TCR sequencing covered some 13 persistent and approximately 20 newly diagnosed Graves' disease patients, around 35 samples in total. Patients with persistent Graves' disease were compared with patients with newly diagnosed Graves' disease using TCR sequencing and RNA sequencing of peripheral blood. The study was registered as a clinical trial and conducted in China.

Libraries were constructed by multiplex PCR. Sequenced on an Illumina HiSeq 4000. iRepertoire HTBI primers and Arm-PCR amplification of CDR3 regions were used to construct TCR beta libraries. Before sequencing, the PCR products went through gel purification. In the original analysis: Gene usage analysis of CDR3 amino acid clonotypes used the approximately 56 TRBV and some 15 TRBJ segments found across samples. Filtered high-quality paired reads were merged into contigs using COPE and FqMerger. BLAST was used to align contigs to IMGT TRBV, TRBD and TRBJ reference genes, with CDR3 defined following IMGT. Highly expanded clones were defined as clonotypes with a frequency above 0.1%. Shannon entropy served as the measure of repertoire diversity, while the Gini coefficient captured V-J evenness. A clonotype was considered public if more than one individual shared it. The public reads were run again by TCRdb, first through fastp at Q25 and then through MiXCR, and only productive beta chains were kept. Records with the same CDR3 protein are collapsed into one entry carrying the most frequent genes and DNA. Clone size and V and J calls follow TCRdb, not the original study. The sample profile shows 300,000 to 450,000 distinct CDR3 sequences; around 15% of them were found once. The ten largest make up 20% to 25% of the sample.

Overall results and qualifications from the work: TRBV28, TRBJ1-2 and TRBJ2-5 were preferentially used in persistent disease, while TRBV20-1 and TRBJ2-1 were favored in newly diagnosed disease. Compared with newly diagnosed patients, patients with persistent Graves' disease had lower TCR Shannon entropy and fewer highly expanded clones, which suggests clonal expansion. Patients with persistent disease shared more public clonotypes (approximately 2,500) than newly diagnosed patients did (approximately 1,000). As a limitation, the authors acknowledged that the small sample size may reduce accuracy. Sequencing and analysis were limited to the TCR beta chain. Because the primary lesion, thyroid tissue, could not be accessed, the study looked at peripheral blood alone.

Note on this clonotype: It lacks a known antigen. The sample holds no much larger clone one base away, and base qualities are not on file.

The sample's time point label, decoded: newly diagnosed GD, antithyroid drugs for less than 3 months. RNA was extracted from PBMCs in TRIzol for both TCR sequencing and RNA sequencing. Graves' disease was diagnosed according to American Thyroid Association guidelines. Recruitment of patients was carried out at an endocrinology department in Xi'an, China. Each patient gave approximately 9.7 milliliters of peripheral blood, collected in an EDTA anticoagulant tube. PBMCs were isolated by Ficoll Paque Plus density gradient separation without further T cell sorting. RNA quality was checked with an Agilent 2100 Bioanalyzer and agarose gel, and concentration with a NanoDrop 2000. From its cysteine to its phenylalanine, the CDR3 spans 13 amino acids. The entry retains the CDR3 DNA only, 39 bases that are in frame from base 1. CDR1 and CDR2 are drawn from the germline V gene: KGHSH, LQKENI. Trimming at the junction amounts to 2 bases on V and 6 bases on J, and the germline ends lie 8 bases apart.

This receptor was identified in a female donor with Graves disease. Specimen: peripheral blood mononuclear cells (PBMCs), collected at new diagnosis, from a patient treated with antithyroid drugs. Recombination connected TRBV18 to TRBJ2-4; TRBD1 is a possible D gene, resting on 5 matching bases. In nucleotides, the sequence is TGTGCCAGCTCACCATTGCAGGGAAACATTCAGTACTTC. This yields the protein CASSPLQGNIQYF. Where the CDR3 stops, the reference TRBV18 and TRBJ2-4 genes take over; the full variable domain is NAGVMQNPRHLVRRRGQEARLRCSPMKGHSHVYWYRQLPEEGLKFMVYLQKENIIDESGMPKERFSAEFPKEGPSILRIQQVVRGDSAAYFCASSPLQGNIQYFGAGTRLSVL.